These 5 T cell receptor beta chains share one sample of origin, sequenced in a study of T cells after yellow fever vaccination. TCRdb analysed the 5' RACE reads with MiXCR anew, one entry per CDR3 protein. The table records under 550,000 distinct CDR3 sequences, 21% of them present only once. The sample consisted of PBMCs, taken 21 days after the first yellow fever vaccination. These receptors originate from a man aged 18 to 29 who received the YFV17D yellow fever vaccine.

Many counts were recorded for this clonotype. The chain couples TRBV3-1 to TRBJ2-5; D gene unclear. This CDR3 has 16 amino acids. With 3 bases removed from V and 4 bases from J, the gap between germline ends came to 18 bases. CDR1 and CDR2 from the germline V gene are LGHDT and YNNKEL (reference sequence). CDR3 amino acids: CASSHKGGWATETQYF. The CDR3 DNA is TGTGCCAGCAGCCACAAAGGCGGCTGGGCAACAGAGACCCAGTACTTC.

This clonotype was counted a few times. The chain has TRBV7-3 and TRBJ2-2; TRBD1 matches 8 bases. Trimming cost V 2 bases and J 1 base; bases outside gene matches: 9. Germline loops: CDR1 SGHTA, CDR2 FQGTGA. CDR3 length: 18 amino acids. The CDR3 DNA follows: TGTGCCAGCAGCTTATCCCACAAGACAGGGGAGAACACCGGGGAGCTGTTTTTT. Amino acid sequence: CASSLSHKTGENTGELFF. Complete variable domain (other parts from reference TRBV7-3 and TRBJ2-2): GAGVSQTPSNKVTEKGKYVELRCDPISGHTALYWYRQSLGQGPEFLIYFQGTGAADDSGLPNDRFFAVRPEGSVSTLKIQRTERGDSAVYLCASSLSHKTGENTGELFFGEGSRLTVL.

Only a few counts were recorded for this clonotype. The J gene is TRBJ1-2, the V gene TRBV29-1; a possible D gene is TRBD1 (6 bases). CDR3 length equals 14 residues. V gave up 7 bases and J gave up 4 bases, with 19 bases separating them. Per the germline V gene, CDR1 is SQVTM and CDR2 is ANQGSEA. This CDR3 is CSALPRGPGYGYTF. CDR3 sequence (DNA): TGCAGCGCCCTGCCGCGGGGGCCTGGCTATGGCTACACCTTC. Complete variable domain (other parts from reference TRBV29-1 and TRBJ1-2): SAVISQKPSRDICQRGTSLTIQCQVDSQVTMMFWYRQQPGQSLTLIATANQGSEATYESGFVIDKFPISRPNLTFSTLTVSNMSPEDSSIYLCSALPRGPGYGYTFGSGTRLTVV.

The CDR3 is CSARVPLNTEAFF. CDR3 in DNA: TGCAGTGCTAGAGTGCCCCTGAACACTGAAGCTTTCTTT. This sequence joins TRBV20-1 and TRBJ1-1; no definite D call. Between the trimmed V and J ends, which lost 1 base and 0 bases, there was a span of 6 bases. There are 13 residues in the CDR3. The germline V gene has CDR1 DFQATT and CDR2 SNEGSKA (reference sequence).

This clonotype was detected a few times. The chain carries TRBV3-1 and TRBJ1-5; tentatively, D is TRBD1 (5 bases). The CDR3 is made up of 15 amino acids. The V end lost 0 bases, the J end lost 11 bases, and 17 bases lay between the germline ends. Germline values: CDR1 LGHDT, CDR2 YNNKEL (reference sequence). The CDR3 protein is CASSQDGQGAGAQHF. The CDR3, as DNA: TGTGCCAGCAGCCAAGATGGGCAGGGCGCGGGTGCCCAGCATTTT.